The next 8 T cell receptor beta chains were all read from a single sample in a study of blood T cell repertoires in COVID-19. Using immunoSEQ multiplex PCR, the repertoire was profiled, and TCRdb retains in-frame clones only, with some absent. Of about 340,000 clones listed, 83% are singletons. Sequenced material: peripheral blood. These receptors all stem from a man in his thirties or forties with active or convalescent COVID-19.

This clone was counted between two and nine times. J is TRBJ1-2 and V is TRBV7-2, with D perhaps matching TRBD1 (6 bases). The CDR3 is made up of 15 amino acids. CDR1 is SGHTA and CDR2 is FQGNSA in the germline V gene. V lost 5 bases and J 4 bases, leaving 17 bases between the germline ends. In nucleotides, the CDR3 is TGTGCCAGCAGCCTAACCCATACAGGGCCCTATGGCTACACCTTC. The encoded protein is CASSLTHTGPYGYTF. Filled out from reference TRBV7-2 and TRBJ1-2, the complete variable domain reads GAGVSQSPSNKVTEKGKDVELRCDPISGHTALYWYRQSLGQGLEFLIYFQGNSAPDKSGLPSDRFSAERTGGSVSTLTIQRTQQEDSAVYLCASSLTHTGPYGYTFGSGTRLTVV.

Comments on this clone: Other DNA sequences of this sample code for an identical CDR3. V is TRBV27 and J is TRBJ2-7, with D perhaps matching TRBD2 (6 bases). The germline V and J ends were trimmed by 1 base and 2 bases, with 12 bases remaining between them. CDR3 length: 15 residues. CDR1 and CDR2 from the germline V gene are MNHEY and SMNVEV (reference sequence). The CDR3 loop is CASSLLGTGAYEQYF. For the CDR3, the DNA is TGTGCCAGCAGTTTATTGGGGACGGGAGCCTACGAGCAGTACTTC.

The rearrangement joins TRBV12-3 or TRBV12-4 to TRBJ2-7; TRBD2 might be the D (6 bases). V lost 6 bases and J 0 bases, leaving 9 bases between the germline ends. This CDR3 spans 13 amino acids. The CDR3 spells CASRLGGSYEQYF. Written as DNA, the CDR3 is TGTGCCAGCAGATTGGGGGGCTCCTACGAGCAGTACTTC.

The V gene is TRBV5-1, the J gene TRBJ1-5; TRBD1 matches at 9 bases. The CDR3 sequence is 15 residues long. Germline V gene data show CDR1 as SGHRS and CDR2 as YFSETQ. Unmatched junction bases numbered 3, after V lost 0 bases and J lost 5 bases. CDR3 DNA: TGCGCCAGCAGCTTGGCCGGACAGGGGCATCAGCCCCAGCATTTT. Translating it yields CASSLAGQGHQPQHF.

The chain is built from TRBV6-2 or TRBV6-3 and TRBJ1-2; D is uncertain. Trimming took 0 bases from V and 1 from J, leaving 6 bases between them. CDR3 length: 14 residues. In germline, CDR1 is MNHEY, CDR2 SVGEGT. CDR3 residues: CASSYSIHNYGYTF. The CDR3 bases are TGTGCCAGCAGTTACTCGATACATAACTATGGCTACACCTTC.

V and J are TRBV11-2 and TRBJ2-7; 7 bases fit TRBD2. The J segment lost 2 bases and the V segment lost 6 bases, leaving 7 bases of the junction unmatched. The CDR3 spans 14 residues. Germline assignment: CDR1 SGHAT and CDR2 FQNNGV. CDR3 sequence (DNA): TGTGCCAGCAGACCCAGCGGGACCCCCTACGAGCAGTACTTC. Its protein is CASRPSGTPYEQYF. The full variable domain, its missing parts supplied by reference TRBV11-2 and TRBJ2-7, is EAGVAQSPRYKIIEKRQSVAFWCNPISGHATLYWYQQILGQGPKLLIQFQNNGVVDDSQLPKDRFSAERLKGVDSTLKIQPAKLEDSAVYLCASRPSGTPYEQYFGPGTRLTVT.

This clone was observed once. This chain connects TRBV9 to TRBJ2-3; TRBD2 might be the D (5 bases). The CDR3 is made up of 17 amino acids. The germline V and J ends were trimmed by 0 bases and 0 bases, with 14 bases remaining between them. Per germline, CDR1 SGDLS and CDR2 YYNGEE. Written as DNA, the CDR3 is TGTGCCAGCAGCGTAGGAATAGCGTCTACTAGCACAGATACGCAGTATTTT. Protein sequence: CASSVGIASTSTDTQYF.

This chain connects TRBV28 to TRBJ2-1, with D perhaps TRBD2 (6 bases). The germline V gene encodes CDR1 MDHEN and CDR2 SYDVKM. Deletions cut 8 bases from V and 7 bases from J, with 27 bases between. CDR3 length: 17 amino acids. CDR3 in amino acids: CASGRVWWPSGSNEQFF. The CDR3 nucleotides are TGTGCCAGCGGAAGAGTTTGGTGGCCCTCCGGGAGTAATGAGCAGTTCTTC.